A selection of T cell receptor beta chains follows, all from one sample in a study of T-cell memory formation after mild COVID-19. TCRdb recomputed calls from the 5' RACE reads with MiXCR, one row per CDR3 protein. The sample carries 200,000 or so distinct CDR3 sequences, about 16% recorded once. Sequencing was carried out using PBMCs or a T cell subset sorted from them (not recorded which). The receptors here all came from an adult woman who had mild COVID-19 (a few samples of this study predate the infection). Cell type and time point are not known. The CDR3 runs from the conserved cysteine through the conserved F or W. Each record gives: J gene, clone size, V gene, D gene, CDR3 DNA, CDR3 protein. A D gene is named only where the DNA matches it firmly. Only some rows state a clone size, as once, few, many or a class for expanded clones.

j_call: TRBJ2-3
clone_size: -
v_call: TRBV15
d_call: TRBD1
cdr3_nt: TGTGCCACCAGCACCCGAGCAAAGGGGGCTGATACGCAGTATTTT
cdr3_aa: CATSTRAKGADTQYF

j_call: TRBJ2-7
clone_size: -
v_call: TRBV30
d_call: TRBD1
cdr3_nt: TGTGCCTACTCTACGGGACAGGGGGCTAACGAGCAGTACTTC
cdr3_aa: CAYSTGQGANEQYF

j_call: TRBJ1-5
clone_size: few
v_call: TRBV5-1
d_call: TRBD1
cdr3_nt: TGCGCCAGCAGCTTCGGGACAGGGGGCCAGCCCCAGCATTTT
cdr3_aa: CASSFGTGGQPQHF

j_call: TRBJ1-2
clone_size: once
v_call: TRBV3-1
d_call: -
cdr3_nt: TGTGCCAGCAGCCAAACTACAGGGAACTATGGCTACACCTTC
cdr3_aa: CASSQTTGNYGYTF

j_call: TRBJ2-3
clone_size: few
v_call: TRBV6-5
d_call: TRBD2
cdr3_nt: TGTGCCAGCAGGCCCCCGGGACTAGCGGGAAGAAATACGCAGTATTTT
cdr3_aa: CASRPPGLAGRNTQYF

j_call: TRBJ1-1
clone_size: few
v_call: TRBV29-1
d_call: -
cdr3_nt: TGCAGCGCCGCACAACCCCCGGGACACCTTAACACTGAAGCTTTCTTT
cdr3_aa: CSAAQPPGHLNTEAFF

j_call: TRBJ2-5
clone_size: -
v_call: TRBV2
d_call: -
cdr3_nt: TGTGCCAGCAGTGACGGCCGCGCCAGGCTGAAAGAGACCCAGTACTTC
cdr3_aa: CASSDGRARLKETQYF

j_call: TRBJ1-4
clone_size: -
v_call: TRBV20-1
d_call: -
cdr3_nt: TGCAGTGCTAGAAAGTTAACGGGGGCAACTAATGAAAAACTGTTTTTT
cdr3_aa: CSARKLTGATNEKLFF

j_call: TRBJ2-2
clone_size: few
v_call: TRBV10-3
d_call: -
cdr3_nt: TGTGCCATCAGTGAGTCCAAAGGGACACTATCCGGGGAGCTGTTTTTT
cdr3_aa: CAISESKGTLSGELFF

j_call: TRBJ2-1
clone_size: -
v_call: TRBV20-1
d_call: TRBD2
cdr3_nt: TGCAGTGCTAGAGATGCCTCCTCCGGGACTAGCGGGAGGGGTGAGCAGTTCTTC
cdr3_aa: CSARDASSGTSGRGEQFF

j_call: TRBJ1-5
clone_size: -
v_call: TRBV7-2
d_call: -
cdr3_nt: TGTGCCAGCAGCTCCTTGGGACCCAATCAGCCCCAGCATTTT
cdr3_aa: CASSSLGPNQPQHF

j_call: TRBJ2-3
clone_size: many
v_call: TRBV5-1
d_call: -
cdr3_nt: TGCGCCAGCAGCTTGCCCCGGGACTCCACAGATACGCAGTATTTT
cdr3_aa: CASSLPRDSTDTQYF

j_call: TRBJ2-5
clone_size: few
v_call: TRBV5-5
d_call: TRBD1
cdr3_nt: TGTGCCAGCACCCTCCAGGGGGACAGAGGGAAAGAGACCCAGTACTTC
cdr3_aa: CASTLQGDRGKETQYF

j_call: TRBJ2-5
clone_size: few
v_call: TRBV12-3/TRBV12-4
d_call: -
cdr3_nt: TGTGCCAGCAGCGCCCGCAGTGAGGGATGGGAGACCCAGTACTTC
cdr3_aa: CASSARSEGWETQYF

j_call: TRBJ2-7
clone_size: -
v_call: TRBV18
d_call: -
cdr3_nt: TGTGCCAGCTCCCCGACGGTCGACTACTCCTACGAGCAGTACTTC
cdr3_aa: CASSPTVDYSYEQYF

j_call: TRBJ2-2
clone_size: few
v_call: TRBV20-1
d_call: -
cdr3_nt: TGCAGTGCTAGGGGATTAGGGCTAAGCACCGGGGAGCTGTTTTTT
cdr3_aa: CSARGLGLSTGELFF

j_call: TRBJ2-3
clone_size: few
v_call: TRBV12-3/TRBV12-4
d_call: TRBD2
cdr3_nt: TGTGCCAGCAGTTCGCGGGAGACTAGCGGGACAGATACGCAGTATTTT
cdr3_aa: CASSSRETSGTDTQYF

j_call: TRBJ1-5
clone_size: -
v_call: TRBV9
d_call: -
cdr3_nt: TGTGCCAGCAGCGTAGCCCCGAATCAGCCCCAGCATTTT
cdr3_aa: CASSVAPNQPQHF

j_call: TRBJ2-2
clone_size: few
v_call: TRBV12-3/TRBV12-4
d_call: TRBD2
cdr3_nt: TGTGCCAGCAGCCGCCGGACTAGCGGGTCGGCCGGGGAGCTGTTTTTT
cdr3_aa: CASSRRTSGSAGELFF

j_call: TRBJ2-5
clone_size: few
v_call: TRBV11-2
d_call: -
cdr3_nt: TGTGCCAGCAGCTTAGGGTCCCAGTACTTC
cdr3_aa: CASSLGSQYF

j_call: TRBJ2-1
clone_size: few
v_call: TRBV6-6
d_call: TRBD2
cdr3_nt: TGTGCCAGCAGTCCAGGACTAGCCACTTGGGCCAATGAGCAGTTCTTC
cdr3_aa: CASSPGLATWANEQFF

j_call: TRBJ1-1
clone_size: few
v_call: TRBV4-2
d_call: -
cdr3_nt: TGTGCCAGCAGCCAAGCTGGGGTGAACACTGAAGCTTTCTTT
cdr3_aa: CASSQAGVNTEAFF

j_call: TRBJ2-3
clone_size: few
v_call: TRBV3-1
d_call: -
cdr3_nt: TGTGCCAGCAGCCACCTCAGGGGGGCAGATACGCAGTATTTT
cdr3_aa: CASSHLRGADTQYF

j_call: TRBJ1-1
clone_size: -
v_call: TRBV28
d_call: -
cdr3_nt: TGTGCCAGCTCACCCCCCGGACCGAAGAACACTGAAGCTTTCTTT
cdr3_aa: CASSPPGPKNTEAFF

j_call: TRBJ2-1
clone_size: -
v_call: TRBV24-1
d_call: TRBD2
cdr3_nt: TGTGCCACCAGTGATCCGGGACTAGCGGGAGAAAAGTTCTTC
cdr3_aa: CATSDPGLAGEKFF

j_call: TRBJ2-7
clone_size: -
v_call: TRBV6-2/TRBV6-3
d_call: -
cdr3_nt: TGTGCCAGCACGCAGGGGGGGAGCACCTACGAGCAGTACTTC
cdr3_aa: CASTQGGSTYEQYF

j_call: TRBJ1-1
clone_size: -
v_call: TRBV20-1
d_call: -
cdr3_nt: TGCAGTGCTAGAGAACAGCCTAACACTGAAGCTTTCTTT
cdr3_aa: CSAREQPNTEAFF

j_call: TRBJ2-3
clone_size: few
v_call: TRBV2
d_call: -
cdr3_nt: TGTGCCAGCTGTCTAGACACAGATACGCAGTATTTT
cdr3_aa: CASCLDTDTQYF

j_call: TRBJ2-7
clone_size: many
v_call: TRBV12-3/TRBV12-4
d_call: TRBD1
cdr3_nt: TGTGCCAGCAGTTTCCTGGACAGGGATGTTTACGAGCAGTACTTC
cdr3_aa: CASSFLDRDVYEQYF

j_call: TRBJ2-2
clone_size: few
v_call: TRBV5-1
d_call: -
cdr3_nt: TGCGCCAGCAGCGGACCGGGCAACACCGGGGAGCTGTTTTTT
cdr3_aa: CASSGPGNTGELFF

j_call: TRBJ2-5
clone_size: once
v_call: TRBV30
d_call: -
cdr3_nt: TGTGCCTGGAGTGTGAGGGCCATCTACCAAGAGACCCAGTACTTC
cdr3_aa: CAWSVRAIYQETQYF

j_call: TRBJ2-3
clone_size: many
v_call: TRBV24-1
d_call: -
cdr3_nt: TGTGCCACCAGTTCTACAGGGCTAGCACGCACAGATACGCAGTATTTT
cdr3_aa: CATSSTGLARTDTQYF

j_call: TRBJ2-7
clone_size: -
v_call: TRBV5-4
d_call: TRBD1
cdr3_nt: TGTGCCAGCAGCTGGGGGACAGGGGGCATCTACGAGCAGTACTTC
cdr3_aa: CASSWGTGGIYEQYF

j_call: TRBJ2-6
clone_size: once
v_call: TRBV24-1
d_call: -
cdr3_nt: TGTGCCACTGCGGACGGGAGATCTGGGGCCAACGTCCTGACTTTC
cdr3_aa: CATADGRSGANVLTF

j_call: TRBJ2-4
clone_size: many
v_call: TRBV20-1
d_call: TRBD1
cdr3_nt: TGCAGTGCCGAGAATTACAGGGGAATGGCCAAAAACATTCAGTACTTC
cdr3_aa: CSAENYRGMAKNIQYF

j_call: TRBJ2-3
clone_size: -
v_call: TRBV6-6
d_call: TRBD2
cdr3_nt: TGTGCCAGTTCCCGCGGGGGGTCGGTAGATACGCAGTATTTT
cdr3_aa: CASSRGGSVDTQYF

j_call: TRBJ2-7
clone_size: -
v_call: TRBV5-6
d_call: -
cdr3_nt: TGTGCCAGCAGTTACGGGCCCAACTCCTACGAGCAGTACTTC
cdr3_aa: CASSYGPNSYEQYF

j_call: TRBJ1-2
clone_size: -
v_call: TRBV5-1
d_call: TRBD1
cdr3_nt: TGCGCCAGCAGAACGGGACAGAACTATGGCTACACCTTC
cdr3_aa: CASRTGQNYGYTF

j_call: TRBJ1-1
clone_size: few
v_call: TRBV6-6
d_call: TRBD1
cdr3_nt: TGTGCCAGCAGTCAATCCTACAGGGGGCCGGTGGGTGGGACTGAAGCTTTCTTT
cdr3_aa: CASSQSYRGPVGGTEAFF

j_call: TRBJ1-1
clone_size: -
v_call: TRBV5-1
d_call: -
cdr3_nt: TGCGCCAGCAGCTTGGTACAGGGTCCACCTGAAGCTTTCTTT
cdr3_aa: CASSLVQGPPEAFF

j_call: TRBJ2-1
clone_size: -
v_call: TRBV7-2
d_call: TRBD1
cdr3_nt: TGTGCCAGCAGCCAGGACAGGTTGGCCTACAATGAGCAGTTCTTC
cdr3_aa: CASSQDRLAYNEQFF

j_call: TRBJ2-3
clone_size: -
v_call: TRBV20-1
d_call: -
cdr3_nt: TGCAGTGCTGCCCGACGAGGGGAAAGCACAGATACGCAGTATTTT
cdr3_aa: CSAARRGESTDTQYF

j_call: TRBJ1-2
clone_size: few
v_call: TRBV10-3
d_call: -
cdr3_nt: TGTGCCATCAGTGATGATATCTATGGCTACACCTTC
cdr3_aa: CAISDDIYGYTF

j_call: TRBJ1-4
clone_size: -
v_call: TRBV29-1
d_call: -
cdr3_nt: TGCAGCGTTCTACGACGGGAAAAACTGTTTTTT
cdr3_aa: CSVLRREKLFF

j_call: TRBJ2-1
clone_size: -
v_call: TRBV27
d_call: -
cdr3_nt: TGTGCCAGCAGACCCGTGGTCCTACTGAACAATGAGCAGTTCTTC
cdr3_aa: CASRPVVLLNNEQFF

j_call: TRBJ2-1
clone_size: few
v_call: TRBV4-1
d_call: -
cdr3_nt: TGCGCCAGCAGCCCCCTAGACTACAATGAGCAGTTCTTC
cdr3_aa: CASSPLDYNEQFF

j_call: TRBJ1-6
clone_size: -
v_call: TRBV20-1
d_call: -
cdr3_nt: TGCAGTGCTAGAGCGGACGGAGGAAATTCACCCCTCCACTTT
cdr3_aa: CSARADGGNSPLHF

j_call: TRBJ2-5
clone_size: -
v_call: TRBV7-8
d_call: TRBD1
cdr3_nt: TGTGCCAGCAGCCGCGGGGGAGACAGGGGGTGGGAGACCCAGTACTTC
cdr3_aa: CASSRGGDRGWETQYF

j_call: TRBJ2-7
clone_size: -
v_call: TRBV4-3
d_call: -
cdr3_nt: TGCGCCAGCAGCCGGGCGGCCTTCTCCTACGAGCAGTACTTC
cdr3_aa: CASSRAAFSYEQYF

j_call: TRBJ1-2
clone_size: few
v_call: TRBV7-2
d_call: -
cdr3_nt: TGTGCCAGCAGCTTGAGTCGCTATGGCTACACCTTC
cdr3_aa: CASSLSRYGYTF

j_call: TRBJ1-5
clone_size: -
v_call: TRBV24-1
d_call: TRBD1
cdr3_nt: TGTGCCACCAGTGATGCCGGGACAGGACTAAATCAGCCCCAGCATTTT
cdr3_aa: CATSDAGTGLNQPQHF

j_call: TRBJ1-1
clone_size: -
v_call: TRBV10-3
d_call: -
cdr3_nt: TGTGCCATCAGTGATTCCTGGGGCGCCGAGGCTGAAGCTTTCTTT
cdr3_aa: CAISDSWGAEAEAFF

j_call: TRBJ2-6
clone_size: many
v_call: TRBV11-2
d_call: -
cdr3_nt: TGTGCCAGCAGCTTGGTCTTTTGGGGAACTGGGGCCAACGTCCTGACTTTC
cdr3_aa: CASSLVFWGTGANVLTF

j_call: TRBJ1-1
clone_size: many
v_call: TRBV12-3/TRBV12-4
d_call: -
cdr3_nt: TGTGCCAGCAGTTTAGGCGGGACGGCGAACACTGAAGCTTTCTTT
cdr3_aa: CASSLGGTANTEAFF

j_call: TRBJ2-3
clone_size: many
v_call: TRBV4-2
d_call: -
cdr3_nt: TGTGCCAGCAGCCCGCAGGGAGCAGATACGCAGTATTTT
cdr3_aa: CASSPQGADTQYF

j_call: TRBJ1-5
clone_size: -
v_call: TRBV2
d_call: -
cdr3_nt: TGTGCCAGCTCCTGGGTGGGTGAGCAGCCCCAGCATTTT
cdr3_aa: CASSWVGEQPQHF